The source of this TCR beta chain is a study of technical replicates of blood from a handful of donors. Data came from immunoSEQ multiplex PCR; TCRdb stores just in-frame clones and leaves some out. This table has about 100,000 clones, approximately 95% appearing once. The CDR3 length is 15 residues. Germline values: CDR1 LNHDA, CDR2 SQIVND (reference sequence). The ends lost 6 bases at V and 5 bases at J; junction bases unmatched: 9. This clone has only one observation. Sequences were obtained from T cells isolated from PBMCs. This TCR was recovered from a human donor in good health. This chain links TRBV19 with TRBJ1-5; TRBD1 matches at 8 bases. The CDR3 DNA reads as TGTGCCAGTAGAGTCACAGGGGGGCCCGATCAGCCCCAGCATTTT. Its translation is CASRVTGGPDQPQHF.